The source of this T cell receptor beta chain is a study of T-cell memory formation after mild COVID-19. In the study overall: Clusters of TCRs were largely donor specific. Study outcomes and limitations: CD4+ contracting clones lay mainly in CM and EM, CD8+ ones in EMRA.

The V segment lost 6 bases and the J segment 8 bases; nucleotides outside the gene matches: 3. Germline V CDR1 and CDR2: SGHTA, FQGTGA. The CDR3 runs to 12 residues. TCR alpha and TCR beta cDNA libraries carrying sample barcodes and UMIs came from 5'RACE with constant-segment primers. TCRdb called the 5' RACE reads again in MiXCR, with one record for every CDR3 protein. The sample shows fewer than 95,000 distinct CDR3 sequences, about 14% of them seen only once. This clonotype was seen a few times. Its antigen remains unidentified. This TCR was sampled from a man aged 18-30 years who had mild COVID-19 (a few samples of this study predate the infection). Cell type and time point are not known. The sequencing input was PBMCs or a T cell subset sorted from them (not recorded which). The genes are TRBV7-3 and TRBJ1-4, with 7 positions matching TRBD1. The CDR3 sequence is CASSQTGEKLFF. The CDR3 DNA follows: TGTGCCAGCAGTCAGACAGGGGAAAAACTGTTTTTT.